This TCR beta chain was profiled in a study of blood T cell repertoires in COVID-19. V was pared by 0 bases and J by 3 bases, with 4 bases of the junction left unmatched. The CDR3 runs 16 residues. Germline CDR1 reads KGHDR; CDR2 reads SFDVKD. The assay was immunoSEQ multiplex PCR, and TCRdb's table has in-frame clones only and misses some. The table includes fewer than 85,000 clones, 65% to 85% detected once. Specimen: peripheral blood. V is TRBV24-1 and J is TRBJ2-3, with TRBD1 identical over 8 bases. This clonotype was sampled from a woman aged 80 or older with active or convalescent COVID-19. DNA of the CDR3: TGTGCCACCAGTGATTTGATGACAGGGGATACAGATACGCAGTATTTT. It encodes CATSDLMTGDTDTQYF.